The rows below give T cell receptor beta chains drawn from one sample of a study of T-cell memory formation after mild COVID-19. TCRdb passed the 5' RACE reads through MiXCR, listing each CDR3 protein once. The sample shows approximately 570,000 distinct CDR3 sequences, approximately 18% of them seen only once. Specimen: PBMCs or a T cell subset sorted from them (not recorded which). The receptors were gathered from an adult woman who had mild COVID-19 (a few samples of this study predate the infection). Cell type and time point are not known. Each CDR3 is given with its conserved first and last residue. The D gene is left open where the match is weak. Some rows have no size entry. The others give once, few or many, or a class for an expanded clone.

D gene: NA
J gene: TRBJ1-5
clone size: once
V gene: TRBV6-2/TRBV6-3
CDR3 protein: CASSLVRDQPQHF
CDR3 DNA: TGTGCCAGCAGTCTCGTCCGGGATCAGCCCCAGCATTTT

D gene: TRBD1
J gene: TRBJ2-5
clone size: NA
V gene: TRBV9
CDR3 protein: CASSVQTGGIGETQYF
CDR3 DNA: TGTGCCAGCAGCGTCCAGACAGGGGGCATCGGGGAGACCCAGTACTTC

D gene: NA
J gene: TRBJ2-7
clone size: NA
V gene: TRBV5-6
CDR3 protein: CASSSPGPYEQYF
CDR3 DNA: TGTGCCAGCAGCTCCCCCGGCCCCTACGAGCAGTACTTC

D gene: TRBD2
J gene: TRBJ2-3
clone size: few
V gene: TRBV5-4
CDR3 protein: CASSLRTSGRRTDTQYF
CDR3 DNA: TGTGCCAGCAGCTTGAGAACTAGCGGGAGGCGCACAGATACGCAGTATTTT

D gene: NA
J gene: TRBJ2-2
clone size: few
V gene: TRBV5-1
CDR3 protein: CASSLTQGATGELFF
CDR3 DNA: TGCGCCAGCAGCTTGACTCAGGGAGCCACCGGGGAGCTGTTTTTT

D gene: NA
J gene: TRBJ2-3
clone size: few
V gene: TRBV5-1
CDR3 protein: CASSLGGISSTDTQYF
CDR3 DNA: TGCGCCAGCAGCTTGGGGGGTATTTCTAGCACAGATACGCAGTATTTT

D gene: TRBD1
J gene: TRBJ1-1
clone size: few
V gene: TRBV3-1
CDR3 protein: CASSQGTGNGEAFF
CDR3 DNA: TGTGCCAGCAGCCAAGGGACAGGGAACGGTGAAGCTTTCTTT

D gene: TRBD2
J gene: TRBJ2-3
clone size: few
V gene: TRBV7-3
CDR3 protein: CASSFSGGNTDTQYF
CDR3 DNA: TGTGCCAGCAGCTTTAGCGGGGGGAACACAGATACGCAGTATTTT

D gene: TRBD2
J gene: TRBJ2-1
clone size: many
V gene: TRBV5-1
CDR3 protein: CASTQTSGKNEQFF
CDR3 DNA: TGCGCCAGCACCCAGACTAGCGGGAAAAATGAGCAGTTCTTC

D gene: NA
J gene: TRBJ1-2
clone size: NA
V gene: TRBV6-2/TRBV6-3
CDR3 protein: CASSYQGDYGYTF
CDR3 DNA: TGTGCCAGCAGTTACCAGGGCGACTATGGCTACACCTTC

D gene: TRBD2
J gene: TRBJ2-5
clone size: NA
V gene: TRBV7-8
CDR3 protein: CASSLDRLAGGQETQYF
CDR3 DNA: TGTGCCAGCAGCTTAGACCGACTAGCGGGGGGGCAAGAGACCCAGTACTTC

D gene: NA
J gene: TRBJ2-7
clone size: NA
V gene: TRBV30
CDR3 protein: CAWSVHSTYEQYF
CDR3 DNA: TGTGCCTGGAGTGTACACAGCACCTACGAGCAGTACTTC

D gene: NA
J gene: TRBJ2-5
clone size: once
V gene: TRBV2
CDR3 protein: CASSAGTLPGVETQYF
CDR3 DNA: TGTGCCAGCAGTGCCGGGACTCTCCCCGGTGTTGAGACCCAGTACTTT

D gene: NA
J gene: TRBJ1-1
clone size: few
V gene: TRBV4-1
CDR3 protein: CASSQVEAPNTEAFF
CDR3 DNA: TGCGCCAGCAGCCAAGTTGAGGCGCCGAACACTGAAGCTTTCTTT

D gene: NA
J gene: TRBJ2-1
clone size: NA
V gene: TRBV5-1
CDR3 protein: CASSPKRVGNEQFF
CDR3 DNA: TGCGCCAGCAGCCCTAAGCGGGTAGGGAATGAGCAGTTCTTC

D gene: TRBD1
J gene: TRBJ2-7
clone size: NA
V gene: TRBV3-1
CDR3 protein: CASSQEEGAVYEQYF
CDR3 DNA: TGTGCCAGCAGCCAAGAAGAGGGGGCCGTATACGAGCAGTACTTC

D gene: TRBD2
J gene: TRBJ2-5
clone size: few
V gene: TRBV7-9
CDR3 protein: CASSLGTSEETQYF
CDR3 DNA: TGTGCCAGCAGCTTAGGGACTAGCGAAGAGACCCAGTACTTC

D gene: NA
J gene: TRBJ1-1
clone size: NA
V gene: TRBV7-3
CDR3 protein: CASSATITNQAFF
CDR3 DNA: TGTGCCAGCAGCGCAACTATAACAAACCAAGCTTTCTTT

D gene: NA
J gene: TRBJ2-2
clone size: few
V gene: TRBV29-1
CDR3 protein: CSVTLGRTGELFF
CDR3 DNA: TGCAGCGTTACCCTCGGAAGGACCGGGGAGCTGTTTTTT

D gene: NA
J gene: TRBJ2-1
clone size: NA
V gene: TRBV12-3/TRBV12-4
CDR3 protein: CATLSGNEQFF
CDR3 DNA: TGTGCCACCCTCAGTGGGAATGAGCAGTTCTTC

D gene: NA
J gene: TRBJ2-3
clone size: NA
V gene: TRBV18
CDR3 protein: CASSPALGSTDTQYF
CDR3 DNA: TGTGCCAGCTCACCAGCGCTCGGTTCCACAGATACGCAGTATTTT

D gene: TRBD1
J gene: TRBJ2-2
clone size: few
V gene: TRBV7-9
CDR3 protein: CASSHGQGENGELFF
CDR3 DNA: TGTGCCAGCAGTCACGGACAGGGGGAGAACGGGGAGCTGTTTTTT

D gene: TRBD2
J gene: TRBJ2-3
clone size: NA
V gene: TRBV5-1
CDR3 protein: CASRIGTSGITDTQYF
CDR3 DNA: TGCGCCAGCCGAATCGGGACTAGCGGGATCACAGATACGCAGTATTTT

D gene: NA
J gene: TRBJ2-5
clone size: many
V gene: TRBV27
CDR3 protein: CASMGHFQETQYF
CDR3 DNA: TGTGCCAGCATGGGACACTTCCAAGAGACCCAGTACTTC

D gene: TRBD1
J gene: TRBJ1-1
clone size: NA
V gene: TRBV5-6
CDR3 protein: CASSFWTGFNTEAFF
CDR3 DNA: TGTGCCAGCAGCTTTTGGACAGGCTTCAACACTGAAGCTTTCTTT

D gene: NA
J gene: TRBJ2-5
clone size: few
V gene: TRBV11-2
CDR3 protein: CASSLKLLGETQYF
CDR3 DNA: TGTGCCAGCAGCTTGAAACTATTGGGAGAGACCCAGTACTTC

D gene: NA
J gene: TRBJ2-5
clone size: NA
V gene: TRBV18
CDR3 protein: CASSPLGHQETQYF
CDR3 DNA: TGTGCCAGCTCACCACTGGGACATCAAGAGACCCAGTACTTC

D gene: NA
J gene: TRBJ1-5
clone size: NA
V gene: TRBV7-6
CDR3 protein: CASSLYISNQPQHF
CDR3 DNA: TGTGCCAGCAGCTTATATATCAGCAATCAGCCCCAGCATTTT

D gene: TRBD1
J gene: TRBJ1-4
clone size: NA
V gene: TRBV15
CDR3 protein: CATSSTGEGEKLFF
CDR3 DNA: TGTGCCACCAGCAGCACAGGGGAAGGAGAAAAACTGTTTTTT

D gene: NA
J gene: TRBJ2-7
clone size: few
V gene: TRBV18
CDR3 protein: CASSDYQLSYEQYF
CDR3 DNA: TGTGCCAGCTCCGACTACCAACTCTCCTACGAGCAGTACTTC

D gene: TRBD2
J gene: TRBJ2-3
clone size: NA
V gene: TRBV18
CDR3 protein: CASSPGDLGLGPTDTQYF
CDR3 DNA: TGTGCCAGCTCACCAGGTGATTTGGGACTAGGCCCCACAGATACGCAGTATTTT

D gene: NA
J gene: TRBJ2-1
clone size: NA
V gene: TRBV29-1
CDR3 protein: CSVSIAGRTGEQFF
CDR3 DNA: TGCAGCGTCTCAATAGCGGGAAGGACAGGTGAGCAGTTCTTC

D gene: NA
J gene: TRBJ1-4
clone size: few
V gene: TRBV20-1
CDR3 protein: CSAVPDKGSNEKLFF
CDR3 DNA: TGCAGTGCTGTTCCCGATAAAGGGTCAAATGAAAAACTGTTTTTT

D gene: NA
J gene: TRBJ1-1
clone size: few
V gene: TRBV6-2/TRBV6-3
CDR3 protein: CASTQNRVGTEAFF
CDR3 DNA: TGTGCCAGCACTCAAAACAGGGTCGGGACTGAAGCTTTCTTT

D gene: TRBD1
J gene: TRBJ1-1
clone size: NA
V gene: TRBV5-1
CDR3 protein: CASSPWADRDTEAFF
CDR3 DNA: TGCGCCAGCAGCCCTTGGGCCGACAGGGACACTGAAGCTTTCTTT

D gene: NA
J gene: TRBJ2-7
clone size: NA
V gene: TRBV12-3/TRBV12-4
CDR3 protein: CASSPTTSRSSYEQYF
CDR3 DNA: TGTGCCAGCAGCCCGACAACTAGCCGATCCTCCTACGAGCAGTACTTC

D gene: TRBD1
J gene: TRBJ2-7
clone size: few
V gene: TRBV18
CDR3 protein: CASSPPDRGRRSEQYF
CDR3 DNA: TGTGCCAGCTCACCACCGGACAGGGGGCGTCGTTCGGAGCAGTACTTC

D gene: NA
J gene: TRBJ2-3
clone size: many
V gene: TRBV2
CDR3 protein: CASSPTQSTDTQYF
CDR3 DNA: TGTGCCAGCAGTCCAACGCAGAGCACAGATACGCAGTATTTT

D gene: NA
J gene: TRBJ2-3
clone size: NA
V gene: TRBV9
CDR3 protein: CASSVEGGGLTRDTQYF
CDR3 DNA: TGTGCCAGCAGCGTAGAGGGGGGCGGACTAACGCGAGATACGCAGTATTTT